This TCR beta chain originates from a study of radiotherapy plus CTLA-4 blockade in lung cancer. Whole-study results and caveats: In blood, after radiotherapy plus ipilimumab, tumor-derived TCR clones expanded.

The CDR3 loop spans 17 amino acids. Germline lookup yields CDR1 SGHTA and CDR2 FQGTGA. The V gene lost 1 base and the J gene lost 0 bases, with 10 bases spanning the gap. As to this clone: Its cognate antigen is unknown.

Chemo-refractory metastatic non-small-cell lung cancer patients underwent focal radiation alongside CTLA-4 blockade with ipilimumab. The method was immunoSEQ multiplex PCR; TCRdb's version includes in-frame clones alone and lacks a portion of them. Of about 82,000 clones in the sample, about three quarters are singletons; the top ten hold over 11%. The sample in question was peripheral blood, obtained from a patient treated with radiotherapy plus ipilimumab. The rearrangement links TRBV7-3 to TRBJ2-6; D gene uncertain. The receptor comes from a human donor with non-small cell lung cancer that progressed on radiotherapy plus ipilimumab. The CDR3 nucleotides read TGTGCCAGCAGCTTAATAGGGCCCCTCTCTGGGGCCAACGTCCTGACTTTC. This sequence encodes CASSLIGPLSGANVLTF. The full variable domain, in which reference TRBV7-3 and TRBJ2-6 provide the parts outside the CDR3, is GAGVSQTPSNKVTEKGKYVELRCDPISGHTALYWYRQSLGQGPEFLIYFQGTGAADDSGLPNDRFFAVRPEGSVSTLKIQRTERGDSAVYLCASSLIGPLSGANVLTFGAGSRLTVL.